This T cell receptor beta chain was sequenced during a study of a mutant IDH1 vaccine in newly diagnosed glioma. Profiling relied on immunoSEQ multiplex PCR, and the TCRdb table lists in-frame clones only, not all of them. The profile shows about 98,000 clones, over 85% of them singletons. The CDR3 spans 16 residues. Germline V gene data show CDR1 as SGHAT and CDR2 as FQNNGV. V dropped 4 bases and J dropped 5 bases, with 21 bases sitting between them. Time point indicated: baseline, week 1 (first vaccination visit). Treatment given: pre-vaccination baseline after standard-of-care therapy. Each astrocytoma in the donors was new, WHO grade 3 or 4, IDH1-mutant and ATRX-lost.

The sample was PBMCs, taken from a glioma patient treated with radiotherapy, temozolomide or both. The TCR was taken from a woman in her forties or fifties with glioma. This sequence joins TRBV11-2 and TRBJ2-7; D may be TRBD1 (6 bases). The CDR3 DNA sequence: TGTGCCAGCAGCTCTCACCCCTTCCGACAGGCCCACGAGCAGTACTTC. Translating it yields CASSSHPFRQAHEQYF.